This T cell receptor beta chain was sequenced during a study of breast tumors, draining lymph nodes, adjacent tissues. TCRdb ran MiXCR on the multiplex PCR reads and lists one entry per CDR3 protein. The sample comprises around 140,000 distinct CDR3 sequences, about 31% of which are singletons, and around 2.3% rests with the top ten. Axillary draining lymph nodes of breast cancer patients supplied the node samples. The CDR3 loop spans 13 amino acids. Trimming stripped 0 bases from V and 7 bases from J, with 8 bases between. Germline-derived CDR1 and CDR2 are SGHRS and YFSETQ. The sample taken for sequencing was axillary lymph node tissue. V and J are TRBV5-1 and TRBJ1-5, with D maybe TRBD1 (5 bases). The source is a female donor with breast cancer. Some clones in this sample may be carry-over from other donors' samples. The CDR3 DNA reads as TGCGCCAGCAGCTTGGTCGGGGACCAGCCCCAGCATTTT. Protein sequence: CASSLVGDQPQHF.